These 2 T cell receptor beta chains were all obtained from the same sample, sequenced in a study of T cell responses to AZD1222 COVID-19 vaccine. Method: immunoSEQ multiplex PCR; TCRdb's copy keeps in-frame clones and lacks some. The profile shows fewer than 180,000 clones, around 90% of them singletons. The input for sequencing was peripheral blood, taken 28 days after the second AZD1222 dose. The receptors derive from an adult who received the AZD1222 COVID-19 vaccine.

The chain combines TRBV20-1 with TRBJ1-4; D is ambiguous. Germline CDR1 and CDR2: DFQATT and SNEGSKA (reference sequence). V was pared by 3 bases and J by 4 bases, with 9 bases between. The CDR3 is made up of 13 amino acids. CDR3 DNA sequence: TGCAGTGCTAGTAGACGGATTAATGAAAAACTGTTTTTT. The encoded protein is CSASRRINEKLFF.

This rearrangement joins TRBV24-1 to TRBJ1-1; D is undetermined. The CDR3 has 13 residues. Germline CDR1 is KGHDR and CDR2 is SFDVKD. Trimming took 8 bases from V and 0 from J, leaving 9 bases between them. The CDR3 reads CATNSGMNTEAFF. CDR3 DNA sequence: TGTGCCACCAACTCCGGGATGAACACTGAAGCTTTCTTT.